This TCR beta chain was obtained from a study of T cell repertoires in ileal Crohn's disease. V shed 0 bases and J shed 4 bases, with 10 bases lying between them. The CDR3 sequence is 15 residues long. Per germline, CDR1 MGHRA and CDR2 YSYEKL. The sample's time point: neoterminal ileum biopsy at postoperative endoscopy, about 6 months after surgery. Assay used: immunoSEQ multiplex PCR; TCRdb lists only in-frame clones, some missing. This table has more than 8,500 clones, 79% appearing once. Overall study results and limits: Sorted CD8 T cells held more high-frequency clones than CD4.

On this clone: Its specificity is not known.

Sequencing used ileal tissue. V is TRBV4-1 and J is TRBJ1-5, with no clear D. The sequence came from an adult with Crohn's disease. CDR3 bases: TGCGCCAGCAGCCAAGACGGAGGGATGAATCAGCCCCAGCATTTT. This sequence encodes CASSQDGGMNQPQHF.